The source of this TCR beta chain is a study of OX40 agonist ivuxolimab in advanced cancers. Whole-study context: The patients got ivuxolimab, which is an agonistic anti-OX40 (CD134) antibody. Participants averaged 60 years of age (range roughly 23 to 80) and were around 80% male.

This clone was seen once. The method was immunoSEQ multiplex PCR; TCRdb's version includes in-frame clones alone and lacks a portion of them. The repertoire holds 15,000 to 25,000 clones, with approximately 91% as singletons. Trimming pared 1 base from V and 0 bases from J, leaving 12 bases between. CDR3 size: 16 residues. Germline CDR1 and CDR2: KGHSH and LQKENI. The rearrangement joins TRBV18 to TRBJ1-1, with a weak D call TRBD1 (6 bases). Here the sequenced sample was CD4+ or CD8+ T cells sorted from blood, taken in a trial of the OX40 agonist ivuxolimab. The TCR originated in an adult with an advanced solid tumor such as melanoma, head and neck, liver or kidney cancer. The CDR3 is CASSPLPGQLNTEAFF. The CDR3 DNA follows: TGTGCCAGCTCACCACTCCCAGGACAGCTGAACACTGAAGCTTTCTTT.